This record covers a single T cell receptor (beta chain). This entry comes from a study of T-cell memory formation after mild COVID-19. Per germline, CDR1 LGHDT and CDR2 YNNKEL (reference sequence). With V trimmed by 4 bases and J by 1 base, 5 bases remained unmatched. The CDR3 has 15 residues. A single record per CDR3 protein comes from TCRdb applying MiXCR to the 5' RACE reads. Of 400,000 to 500,000 distinct CDR3 sequences in the sample, approximately 24% were seen once. The chain employs TRBV3-1 and TRBJ1-1; TRBD1 aligns across 8 bases. The source of this sequence is an adult woman who had mild COVID-19 (a few samples of this study predate the infection). Cell type and time point are not known. The sample was PBMCs or a T cell subset sorted from them (not recorded which). DNA for the CDR3: TGTGCCAGCAGCCCAAGTGGACAGGGGAACACTGAAGCTTTCTTT. Translating it yields CASSPSGQGNTEAFF. Complete variable domain (other parts from reference TRBV3-1 and TRBJ1-1): DTAVSQTPKYLVTQMGNDKSIKCEQNLGHDTMYWYKQDSKKFLKIMFSYNNKELIINETVPNRFSPKSPDKAHLNLHINSLELGDSAVYFCASSPSGQGNTEAFFGQGTRLTVV.